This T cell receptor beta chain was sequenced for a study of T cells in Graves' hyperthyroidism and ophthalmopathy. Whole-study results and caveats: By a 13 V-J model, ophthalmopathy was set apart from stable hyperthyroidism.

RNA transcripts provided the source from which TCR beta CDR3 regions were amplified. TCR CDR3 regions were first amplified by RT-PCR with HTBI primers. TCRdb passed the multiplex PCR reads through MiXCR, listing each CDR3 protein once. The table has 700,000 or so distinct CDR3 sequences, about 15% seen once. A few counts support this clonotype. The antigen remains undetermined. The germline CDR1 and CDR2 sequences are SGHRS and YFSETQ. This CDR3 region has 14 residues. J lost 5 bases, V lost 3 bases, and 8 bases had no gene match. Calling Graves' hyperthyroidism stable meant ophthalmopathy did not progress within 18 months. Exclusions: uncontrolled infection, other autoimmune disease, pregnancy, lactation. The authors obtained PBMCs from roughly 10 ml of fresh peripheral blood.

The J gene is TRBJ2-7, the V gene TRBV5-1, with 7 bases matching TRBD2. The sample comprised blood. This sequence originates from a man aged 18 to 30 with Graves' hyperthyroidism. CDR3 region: CASSSVGGPNEQYF. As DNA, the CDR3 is TGCGCCAGCAGCTCTGTGGGAGGGCCCAACGAGCAGTACTTC.